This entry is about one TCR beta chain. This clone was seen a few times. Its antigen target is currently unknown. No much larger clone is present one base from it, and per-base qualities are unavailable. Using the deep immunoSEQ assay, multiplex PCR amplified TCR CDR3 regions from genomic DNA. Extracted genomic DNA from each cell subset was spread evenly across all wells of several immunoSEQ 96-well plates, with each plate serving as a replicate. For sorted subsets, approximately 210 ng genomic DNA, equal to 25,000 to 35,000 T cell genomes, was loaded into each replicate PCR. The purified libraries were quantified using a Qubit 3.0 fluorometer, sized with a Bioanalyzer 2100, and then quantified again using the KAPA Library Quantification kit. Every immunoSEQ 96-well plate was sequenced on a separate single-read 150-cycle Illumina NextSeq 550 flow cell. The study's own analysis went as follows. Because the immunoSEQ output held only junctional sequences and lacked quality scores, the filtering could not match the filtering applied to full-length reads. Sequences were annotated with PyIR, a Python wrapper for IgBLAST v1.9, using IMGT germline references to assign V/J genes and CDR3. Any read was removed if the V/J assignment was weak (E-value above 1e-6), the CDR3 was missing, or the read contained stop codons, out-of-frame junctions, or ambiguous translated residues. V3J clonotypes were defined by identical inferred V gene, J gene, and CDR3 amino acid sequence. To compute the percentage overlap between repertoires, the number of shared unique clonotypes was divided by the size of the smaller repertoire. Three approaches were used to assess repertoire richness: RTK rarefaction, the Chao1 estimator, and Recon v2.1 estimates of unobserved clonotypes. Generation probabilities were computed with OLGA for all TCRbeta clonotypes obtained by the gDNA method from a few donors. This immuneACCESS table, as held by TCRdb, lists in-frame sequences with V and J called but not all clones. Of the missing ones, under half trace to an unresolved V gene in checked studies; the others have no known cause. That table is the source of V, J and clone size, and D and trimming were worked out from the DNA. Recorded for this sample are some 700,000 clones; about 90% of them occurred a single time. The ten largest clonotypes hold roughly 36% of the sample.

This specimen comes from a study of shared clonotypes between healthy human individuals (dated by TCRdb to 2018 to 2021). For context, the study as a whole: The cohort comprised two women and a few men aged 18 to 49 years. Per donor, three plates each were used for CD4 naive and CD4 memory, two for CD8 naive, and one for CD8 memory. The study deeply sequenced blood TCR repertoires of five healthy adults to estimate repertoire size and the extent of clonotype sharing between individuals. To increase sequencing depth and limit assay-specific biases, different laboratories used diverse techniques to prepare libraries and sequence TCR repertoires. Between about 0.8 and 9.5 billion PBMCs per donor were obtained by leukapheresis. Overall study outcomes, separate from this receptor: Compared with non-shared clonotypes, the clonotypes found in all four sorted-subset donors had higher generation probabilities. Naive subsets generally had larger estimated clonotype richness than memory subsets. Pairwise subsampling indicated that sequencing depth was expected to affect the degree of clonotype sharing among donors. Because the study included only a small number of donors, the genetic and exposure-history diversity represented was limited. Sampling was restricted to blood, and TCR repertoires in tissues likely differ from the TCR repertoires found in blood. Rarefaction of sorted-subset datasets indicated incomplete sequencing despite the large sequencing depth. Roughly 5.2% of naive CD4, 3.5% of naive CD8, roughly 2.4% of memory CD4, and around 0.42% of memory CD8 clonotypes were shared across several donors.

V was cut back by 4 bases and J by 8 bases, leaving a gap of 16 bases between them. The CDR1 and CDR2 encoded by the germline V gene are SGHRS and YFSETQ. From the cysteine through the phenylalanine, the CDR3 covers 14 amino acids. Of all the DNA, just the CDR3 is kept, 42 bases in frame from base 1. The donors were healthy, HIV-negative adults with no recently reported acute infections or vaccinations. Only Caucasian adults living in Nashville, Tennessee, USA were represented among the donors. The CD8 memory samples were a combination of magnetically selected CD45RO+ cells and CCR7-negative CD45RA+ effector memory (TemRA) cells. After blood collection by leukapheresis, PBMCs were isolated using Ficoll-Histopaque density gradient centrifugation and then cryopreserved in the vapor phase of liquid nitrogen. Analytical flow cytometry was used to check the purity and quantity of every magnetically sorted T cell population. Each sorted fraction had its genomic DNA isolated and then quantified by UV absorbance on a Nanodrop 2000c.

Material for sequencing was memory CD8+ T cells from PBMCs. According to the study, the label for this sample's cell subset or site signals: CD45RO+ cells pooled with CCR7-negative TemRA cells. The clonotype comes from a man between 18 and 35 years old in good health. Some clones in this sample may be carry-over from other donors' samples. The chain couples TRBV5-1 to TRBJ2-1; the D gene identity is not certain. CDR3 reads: CASSPRAAVDEQFF. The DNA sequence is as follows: TGCGCCAGCAGCCCCCGGGCCGCGGTCGATGAGCAGTTCTTC.